This T cell receptor (beta chain) was captured by sequencing in a study of shared clonotypes between healthy human individuals. Findings of the study overall: Roughly 5% of naive CD4 clonotypes were shared across a few donors. Generally, naive subsets came out with larger estimated richness than memory subsets.

The naive CD8 fraction comprised CD45RO-negative cells positively selected for CCR7 and excluded terminally differentiated effector memory CD45RA+ cells. Measured with immunoSEQ multiplex PCR; TCRdb has only the in-frame clones, and not every one. The sample includes hundreds of thousands of clones, roughly 96% of them seen just once. Note on this clone: Antigen unknown. The identical CDR3 is also encoded by other nucleotide sequences in the sample.

The receptor was isolated from a woman aged 25 to 39 in good health. The material sequenced was naive CD8+ T cells sorted from blood.

Written as DNA, the CDR3 is TGTGCCAGCAGTTTAGCGTACGAGCAGTACTTC. It codes for CASSLAYEQYF. The V gene is TRBV28, the J gene TRBJ2-7; D uncertain. CDR3 size: 11 residues. Trimming cost V 2 bases and J 4 bases, with 3 bases left between them. Germline CDR1 and CDR2: MDHEN and SYDVKM.